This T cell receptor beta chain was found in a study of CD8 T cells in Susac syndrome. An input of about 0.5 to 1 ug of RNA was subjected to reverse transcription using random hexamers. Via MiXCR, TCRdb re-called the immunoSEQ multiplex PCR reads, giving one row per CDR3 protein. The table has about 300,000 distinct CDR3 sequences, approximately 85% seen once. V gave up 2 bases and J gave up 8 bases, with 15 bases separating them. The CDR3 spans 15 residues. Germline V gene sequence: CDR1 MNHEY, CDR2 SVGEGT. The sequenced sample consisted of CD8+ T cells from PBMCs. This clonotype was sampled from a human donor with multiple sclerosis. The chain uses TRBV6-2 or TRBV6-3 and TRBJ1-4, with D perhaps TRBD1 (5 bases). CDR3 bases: TGTGCCAGCAGTTACCTAGGGGCGCTGGACGAAAAACTGTTTTTT. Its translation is CASSYLGALDEKLFF.